The present T cell receptor beta chain was sequenced within a study of early T cells in non-severe SARS-CoV-2 infection. Study-level information: Chains were unpaired, as sequencing was done on bulk RNA from unsorted whole blood. Overall study findings and caveats: Anti-spike CD8 specificities were favored by VDJdb matching, whose results missed private and CD4 specificities.

Individually, cDNA molecules had unique molecular identifiers attached to them. MiXCR, applied by TCRdb to the 5' RACE reads, yields one record per CDR3 protein. The sample carries approximately 90,000 distinct CDR3 sequences, approximately 10% recorded once. As to this clonotype: Its specificity is unknown.

The CDR3 covers 13 residues. Germline-derived CDR1 and CDR2 are SGDLS and YYNGEE. V lost 2 bases and J lost 6, with 9 bases in between. The sample consisted of whole blood, taken at baseline. This chain uses TRBV9 with TRBJ2-1; D is unresolved. This receptor was identified in an adult who was a healthcare worker with PCR-confirmed SARS-CoV-2 infection or an uninfected control (not recorded which). CDR3 in DNA: TGTGCCAGCAGCGTCCAACCAGGCAATGAGCAGTTCTTC. Translated: CASSVQPGNEQFF.